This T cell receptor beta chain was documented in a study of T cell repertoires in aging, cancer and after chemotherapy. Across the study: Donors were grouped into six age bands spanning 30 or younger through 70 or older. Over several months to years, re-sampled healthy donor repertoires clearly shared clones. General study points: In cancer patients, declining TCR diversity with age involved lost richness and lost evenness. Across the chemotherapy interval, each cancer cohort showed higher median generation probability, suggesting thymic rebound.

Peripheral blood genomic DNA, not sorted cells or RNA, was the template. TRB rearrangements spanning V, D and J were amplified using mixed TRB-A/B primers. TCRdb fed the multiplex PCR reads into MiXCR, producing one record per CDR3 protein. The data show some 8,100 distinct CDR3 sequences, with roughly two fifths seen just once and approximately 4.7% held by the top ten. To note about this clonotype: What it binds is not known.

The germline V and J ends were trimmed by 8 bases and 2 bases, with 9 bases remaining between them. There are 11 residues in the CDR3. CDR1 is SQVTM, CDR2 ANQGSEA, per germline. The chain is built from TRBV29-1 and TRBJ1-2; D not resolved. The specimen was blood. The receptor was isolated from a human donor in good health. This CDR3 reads CSFRENYGYTF. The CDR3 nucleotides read TGCAGCTTCCGGGAAAACTATGGCTACACCTTC.